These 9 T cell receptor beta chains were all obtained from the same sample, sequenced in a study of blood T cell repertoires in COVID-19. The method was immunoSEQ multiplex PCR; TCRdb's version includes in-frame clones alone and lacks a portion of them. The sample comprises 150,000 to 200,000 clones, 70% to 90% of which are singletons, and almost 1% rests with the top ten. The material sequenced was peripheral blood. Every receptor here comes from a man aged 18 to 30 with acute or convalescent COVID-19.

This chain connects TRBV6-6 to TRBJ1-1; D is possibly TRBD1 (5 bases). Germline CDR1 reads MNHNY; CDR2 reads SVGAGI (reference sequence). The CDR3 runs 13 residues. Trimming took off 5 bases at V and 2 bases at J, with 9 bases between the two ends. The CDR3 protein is CASSNQGNTEAFF. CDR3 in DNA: TGTGCCAGCAGTAACCAGGGAAACACTGAAGCTTTCTTT.

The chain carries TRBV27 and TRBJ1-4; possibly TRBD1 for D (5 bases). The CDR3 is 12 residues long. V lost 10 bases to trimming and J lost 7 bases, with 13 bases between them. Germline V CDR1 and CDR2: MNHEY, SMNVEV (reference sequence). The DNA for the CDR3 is TGTGCCAAGGGGCTAGCGGTTGAAAAACTGTTTTTT. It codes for CAKGLAVEKLFF.

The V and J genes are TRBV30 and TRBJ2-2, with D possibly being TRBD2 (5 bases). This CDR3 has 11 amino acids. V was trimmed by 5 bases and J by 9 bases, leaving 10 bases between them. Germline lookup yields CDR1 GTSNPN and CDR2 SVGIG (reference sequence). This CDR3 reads CAWEGVWELFF. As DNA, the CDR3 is TGTGCCTGGGAGGGAGTGTGGGAGCTGTTTTTT.

CDR3 DNA: TGTGCCAGCAGTGAAAGGGGACAGGGGCCTTCCTACAATGAGCAGTTCTTC. Protein: CASSERGQGPSYNEQFF. This sequence joins TRBV6-1 and TRBJ2-1; 10 positions match TRBD1. Unmatched junction bases numbered 5, after V lost 2 bases and J lost 1 base. Germline V lookup: CDR1 MNHNS, CDR2 SASEGT. The CDR3 is made up of 17 amino acids.

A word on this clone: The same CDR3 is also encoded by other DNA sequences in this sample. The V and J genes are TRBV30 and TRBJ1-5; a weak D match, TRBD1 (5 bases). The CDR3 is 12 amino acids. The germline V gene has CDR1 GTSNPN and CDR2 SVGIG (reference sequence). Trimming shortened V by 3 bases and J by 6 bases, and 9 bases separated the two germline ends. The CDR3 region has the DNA TGTGCCTGGAGCCAGGGTGGTCAGCCCCAGCATTTT. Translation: CAWSQGGQPQHF.

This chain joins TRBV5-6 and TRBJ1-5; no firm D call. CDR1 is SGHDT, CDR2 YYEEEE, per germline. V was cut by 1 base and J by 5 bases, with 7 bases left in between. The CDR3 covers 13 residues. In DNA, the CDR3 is TGTGCCAGCAGCTTGTCTACGGATCAGCCCCAGCATTTT. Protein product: CASSLSTDQPQHF.

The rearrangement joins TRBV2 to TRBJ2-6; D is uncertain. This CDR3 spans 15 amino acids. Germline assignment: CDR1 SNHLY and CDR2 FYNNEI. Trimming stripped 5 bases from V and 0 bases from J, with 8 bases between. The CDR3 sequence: CASSPLLSGANVLTF. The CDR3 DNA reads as TGTGCCAGCAGTCCCCTTCTCTCTGGGGCCAACGTCCTGACTTTC.

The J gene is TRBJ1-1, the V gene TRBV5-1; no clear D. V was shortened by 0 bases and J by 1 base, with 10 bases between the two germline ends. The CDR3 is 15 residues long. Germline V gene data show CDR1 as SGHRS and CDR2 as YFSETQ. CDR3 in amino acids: CASSLVVQPNTEAFF. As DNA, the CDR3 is TGCGCCAGCAGCTTGGTAGTACAGCCGAACACTGAAGCTTTCTTT.

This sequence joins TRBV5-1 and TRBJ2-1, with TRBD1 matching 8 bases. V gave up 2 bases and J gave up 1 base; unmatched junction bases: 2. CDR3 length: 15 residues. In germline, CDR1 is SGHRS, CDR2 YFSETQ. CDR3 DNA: TGCGCCAGCAGCTTATGGGACAGGTCCTACAATGAGCAGTTCTTC. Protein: CASSLWDRSYNEQFF.